The rows below give T cell receptor beta chains drawn from one sample of a study of identical twins. TCRdb ran MiXCR on the 5' RACE reads and lists one entry per CDR3 protein. The sample includes 240,000 or so distinct CDR3 sequences, 10% to 13% of them seen just once. Sequenced: memory T cells sorted from blood. All receptors derive from a man aged 50 or older in good health. Each CDR3 is given with its conserved first and last residue. The D gene is left open where the match is weak. Some rows have no size entry. The others give once, few or many, or a class for an expanded clone.

TRBV4-2	NA	few	TRBJ1-4	CASSQDLRQTNEKLFF	TGTGCCAGCAGCCAAGATTTAAGACAGACTAATGAAAAACTGTTTTTT
TRBV12-3/TRBV12-4	TRBD2	NA	TRBJ2-2	CASSLTSGSTGELFF	TGTGCCAGCAGTTTAACTAGCGGGAGCACCGGGGAGCTGTTTTTT
TRBV14	NA	many	TRBJ1-2	CASSQDVGFSYGYTF	TGTGCCAGCAGCCAAGATGTCGGGTTTTCCTATGGCTACACCTTC
TRBV6-2/TRBV6-3	NA	few	TRBJ1-1	CASSPRVERTEAFF	TGTGCCAGCAGTCCCCGGGTGGAGAGGACTGAAGCTTTCTTT
TRBV27	TRBD1	many	TRBJ2-1	CASRGQGPYNEQFF	TGTGCCAGCCGAGGACAGGGCCCCTACAATGAGCAGTTCTTC
TRBV7-2	TRBD2	once	TRBJ2-1	CASSPTSGSYNEQFF	TGTGCCAGCAGCCCAACTAGCGGATCCTACAATGAGCAGTTCTTC
TRBV7-2	TRBD1	many	TRBJ2-5	CASSQTQGARETQYF	TGTGCCAGCAGCCAAACACAGGGGGCCCGGGAGACCCAGTACTTC
TRBV5-1	TRBD2	many	TRBJ2-5	CASSSGLAGAQETQYF	TGCGCCAGCAGCTCGGGACTAGCGGGAGCCCAGGAGACCCAGTACTTC
TRBV6-1	NA	few	TRBJ2-3	CASSEVTSSTDTQYF	TGTGCCAGCAGTGAAGTAACTAGCAGCACAGATACGCAGTATTTT
TRBV10-3	NA	many	TRBJ2-1	CAISDPSVAESSYNEQFF	TGTGCCATCAGTGACCCCTCCGTTGCAGAGAGCTCCTACAATGAGCAGTTCTTC
TRBV20-1	NA	few	TRBJ1-1	CSAVAGPAEAFF	TGCAGTGCTGTCGCGGGGCCCGCTGAAGCTTTCTTT
TRBV4-3	TRBD1	few	TRBJ1-1	CASRATGDTEAFF	TGCGCCAGCAGGGCAACAGGGGACACTGAAGCTTTCTTT
TRBV7-3	NA	many	TRBJ2-7	CASSSGITGSEQYF	TGTGCCAGCAGCTCGGGAATTACAGGTTCCGAGCAGTACTTC
TRBV7-2	TRBD1	many	TRBJ1-5	CASSPQPQGGNQPQHF	TGTGCCAGCAGCCCCCAGCCTCAGGGGGGCAATCAGCCCCAGCATTTT
TRBV20-1	TRBD1	NA	TRBJ2-5	CSARAGTGGLGETQYF	TGCAGTGCTAGAGCTGGGACAGGGGGCTTGGGTGAGACCCAGTACTTC
TRBV20-1	NA	few	TRBJ1-2	CSARTGNYGYTF	TGCAGTGCGCGGACCGGTAACTATGGCTACACCTTC
TRBV28	NA	many	TRBJ1-5	CASSLGALGQQPQHF	TGTGCCAGCAGTTTGGGTGCTCTTGGACAGCAGCCCCAGCATTTT
TRBV20-1	TRBD2	NA	TRBJ2-3	CSARDPLGLAGGIYSTDTQYF	TGCAGTGCTAGAGATCCTCTTGGACTAGCGGGAGGGATATATAGCACAGATACGCAGTATTTT
TRBV6-9	TRBD2	NA	TRBJ2-7	CASSYTSGSPYSYEQYF	TGTGCCAGCAGTTATACTAGCGGGAGCCCCTATTCCTACGAGCAGTACTTC
TRBV6-2/TRBV6-3	NA	many	TRBJ2-3	CASSAGLTGTQYF	TGTGCCAGCAGTGCTGGACTAACGGGTACGCAGTATTTT
TRBV7-2	NA	NA	TRBJ1-1	CASSQTRGDTEAFF	TGTGCCAGCAGCCAAACCCGGGGGGACACTGAAGCTTTCTTT
TRBV5-1	NA	many	TRBJ2-2	CASSSGTSNTGELFF	TGCGCCAGCAGCTCCGGGACTTCGAACACCGGGGAGCTGTTTTTT
TRBV24-1	NA	NA	TRBJ2-1	CATSDWGRRNEQFF	TGTGCCACCAGTGATTGGGGAAGGCGGAATGAGCAGTTCTTC
TRBV12-3/TRBV12-4	TRBD2	many	TRBJ2-1	CASTTAGGPGEQFF	TGTGCCAGCACCACTGCGGGAGGGCCAGGTGAGCAGTTCTTC
TRBV6-5	NA	many	TRBJ2-2	CASSYSPSGGANTGELFF	TGTGCCAGCAGTTACTCCCCCTCGGGGGGCGCGAACACCGGGGAGCTGTTTTTT
TRBV5-5	NA	NA	TRBJ2-6	CASSLGDGPFGANVLTF	TGTGCCAGCAGCTTGGGGGACGGTCCCTTTGGGGCCAACGTCCTGACTTTC
TRBV20-1	TRBD2	NA	TRBJ2-3	CSAKRTSGTRGADTQYF	TGCAGTGCAAAGAGGACTAGCGGGACCCGAGGGGCAGATACGCAGTATTTT
TRBV28	TRBD1	NA	TRBJ1-2	CASSPGDSGYGYTF	TGTGCCAGCAGTCCCGGGGACAGTGGCTATGGCTACACCTTC
TRBV4-3	NA	NA	TRBJ2-5	CASSHLWGYQETQYF	TGCGCCAGCAGCCACTTATGGGGGTACCAAGAGACCCAGTACTTC
TRBV9	NA	NA	TRBJ2-7	CASSAASDTYEQYF	TGTGCCAGCAGCGCGGCTAGCGATACCTACGAGCAGTACTTC
TRBV4-2	NA	many	TRBJ2-1	CASSPLRGDSYNEQFF	TGTGCCAGCAGTCCTCTCAGGGGCGACTCCTACAATGAGCAGTTCTTC
TRBV5-1	NA	many	TRBJ2-1	CASSLAGNNEQFF	TGCGCCAGCAGCTTGGCTGGAAACAATGAGCAGTTCTTC
TRBV20-1	TRBD2	many	TRBJ2-1	CSASGVAGGRNEQFF	TGCAGTGCAAGCGGGGTAGCGGGAGGAAGGAATGAGCAGTTCTTC
TRBV4-1	TRBD1	NA	TRBJ2-2	CASSQPTGVFGELFF	TGCGCCAGCAGCCAACCGACAGGGGTGTTCGGGGAGCTGTTTTTT
TRBV5-6	NA	few	TRBJ1-2	CASRMDSGSNYGYTF	TGTGCCAGCAGAATGGACAGCGGGTCTAACTATGGCTACACCTTC
TRBV7-2	NA	NA	TRBJ1-5	CASSYGPFGNQPQHF	TGTGCCAGCAGCTATGGACCGTTTGGCAATCAGCCCCAGCATTTT
TRBV4-3	NA	many	TRBJ1-6	CASSQEGGRSPLHF	TGCGCCAGCAGCCAAGAGGGGGGGCGGTCACCCCTCCACTTT
TRBV20-1	NA	many	TRBJ1-6	CSAREPQGMDSPLHF	TGCAGTGCTAGAGAACCACAGGGTATGGATTCACCCCTCCACTTT
TRBV6-5	NA	NA	TRBJ1-6	CASSDSRGDSPLHF	TGTGCCAGCAGTGACTCCCGGGGGGATTCACCCCTCCACTTT
TRBV7-9	NA	few	TRBJ1-2	CASSLSGATGPGGYTF	TGTGCCAGCAGCTTAAGCGGAGCCACAGGGCCGGGGGGCTACACCTTC
TRBV12-3/TRBV12-4	TRBD1	NA	TRBJ2-7	CASRLGQGADEQYF	TGTGCCAGCAGGTTAGGACAGGGGGCCGACGAGCAGTACTTC
TRBV12-3/TRBV12-4	NA	many	TRBJ2-1	CASSPGVREQFF	TGTGCCAGCAGTCCAGGGGTTCGGGAGCAGTTCTTC
TRBV24-1	TRBD1	many	TRBJ2-3	CATSDLGRGPGTDTQYF	TGTGCCACCAGTGATTTGGGCAGGGGGCCGGGCACAGATACGCAGTATTTT
TRBV14	TRBD2	many	TRBJ2-1	CASSQDGGTSRVEQFF	TGTGCCAGCAGCCAAGATGGAGGGACTAGTCGAGTTGAGCAGTTCTTC
TRBV6-2/TRBV6-3	TRBD1	NA	TRBJ1-5	CASGARSGTGATGQPQHF	TGTGCCAGCGGGGCCAGATCCGGGACAGGGGCAACCGGGCAGCCCCAGCATTTT
TRBV5-4	NA	NA	TRBJ2-1	CASRHRDRLIDEQFF	TGTGCCAGCAGACACCGGGACCGTCTTATAGATGAGCAGTTCTTC
TRBV15	TRBD1	many	TRBJ1-2	CATSRTGTEYGYTF	TGTGCCACCAGCAGAACCGGGACAGAGTATGGCTACACCTTC
TRBV3-1	NA	NA	TRBJ2-1	CASSQDLQVYEQFF	TGTGCCAGCAGCCAAGATCTCCAAGTATATGAGCAGTTCTTC
TRBV6-5	NA	NA	TRBJ2-7	CAAGQYEQYF	TGCGCGGCGGGGCAGTACGAGCAGTACTTC
TRBV20-1	TRBD1	NA	TRBJ1-1	CSAPEGALNTEAFF	TGCAGTGCTCCCGAGGGGGCATTGAACACTGAAGCTTTCTTT
TRBV15	NA	NA	TRBJ2-1	CATSTSYNEQFF	TGTGCCACCAGCACCTCCTACAATGAGCAGTTCTTC
TRBV6-5	TRBD2	NA	TRBJ2-1	CASSLGTSGSYSYNEQFF	TGTGCCAGCAGTTTAGGGACTAGCGGGAGCTACTCCTACAATGAGCAGTTCTTC
TRBV12-3/TRBV12-4	NA	many	TRBJ2-3	CASSSRGTDTQYF	TGTGCCAGCAGTTCACGGGGGACAGATACGCAGTATTTT